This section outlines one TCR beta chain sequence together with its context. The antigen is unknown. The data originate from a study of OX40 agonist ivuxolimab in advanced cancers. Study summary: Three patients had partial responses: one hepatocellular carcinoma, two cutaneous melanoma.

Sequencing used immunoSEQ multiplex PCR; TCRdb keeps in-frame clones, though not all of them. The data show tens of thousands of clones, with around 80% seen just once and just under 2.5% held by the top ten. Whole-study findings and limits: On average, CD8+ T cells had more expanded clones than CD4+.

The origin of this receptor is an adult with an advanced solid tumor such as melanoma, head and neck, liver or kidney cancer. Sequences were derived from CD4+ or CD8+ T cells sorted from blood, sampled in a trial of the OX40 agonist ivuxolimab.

The CDR3 DNA reads TGTGCCACCAGCAGGCCCCAAGGGACTTGGTCCTCCTACGAGCAGTACTTC. Translating it yields CATSRPQGTWSSYEQYF. The gene calls are TRBV15 and TRBJ2-7, with D tentatively TRBD2 (6 bases). The V gene lost 3 bases and the J gene lost 0 bases, with 18 bases spanning the gap. Germline-derived CDR1 and CDR2 are LNHNV and YYDKDF (reference sequence). This CDR3 spans 17 amino acids. Using reference TRBV15 and TRBJ2-7 for the parts outside the CDR3, the full variable domain is DAMVIQNPRYQVTQFGKPVTLSCSQTLNHNVMYWYQQKSSQAPKLLFHYYDKDFNNEADTPDNFQSRRPNTSFCFLDIRSPGLGDTAMYLCATSRPQGTWSSYEQYFGPGTRLTVT.